The table lists the clone carrying this T cell receptor (beta chain) with a few counts. An end of the junction does not agree with germline; a read error may underlie this. Each CDR3 protein gets one entry after TCRdb re-called the RT-PCR reads with MiXCR. The table shows approximately 150,000 distinct CDR3 sequences, with roughly 31% occurring only once. The CDR3 sequence is 12 residues long. The data were taken from a study of patients and donors after allogeneic stem cell transplantation. V and J are TRBV12-3 or TRBV12-4 and TRBJ2-3; D gene uncertain. This TCR came from a human donor who was either an allogeneic HSCT recipient or a stem cell or donor lymphocyte infusion donor (not recorded which). It is not recorded whose cells these are; they may come from a transplant donor. Sequenced input: blood, either unsorted or a sorted T cell fraction (not recorded which). CDR3 DNA sequence: TGTGCAAGCAGGCCCGAAGTGGATACGCAGTATTTT. Amino acids: CASRPEVDTQYF.